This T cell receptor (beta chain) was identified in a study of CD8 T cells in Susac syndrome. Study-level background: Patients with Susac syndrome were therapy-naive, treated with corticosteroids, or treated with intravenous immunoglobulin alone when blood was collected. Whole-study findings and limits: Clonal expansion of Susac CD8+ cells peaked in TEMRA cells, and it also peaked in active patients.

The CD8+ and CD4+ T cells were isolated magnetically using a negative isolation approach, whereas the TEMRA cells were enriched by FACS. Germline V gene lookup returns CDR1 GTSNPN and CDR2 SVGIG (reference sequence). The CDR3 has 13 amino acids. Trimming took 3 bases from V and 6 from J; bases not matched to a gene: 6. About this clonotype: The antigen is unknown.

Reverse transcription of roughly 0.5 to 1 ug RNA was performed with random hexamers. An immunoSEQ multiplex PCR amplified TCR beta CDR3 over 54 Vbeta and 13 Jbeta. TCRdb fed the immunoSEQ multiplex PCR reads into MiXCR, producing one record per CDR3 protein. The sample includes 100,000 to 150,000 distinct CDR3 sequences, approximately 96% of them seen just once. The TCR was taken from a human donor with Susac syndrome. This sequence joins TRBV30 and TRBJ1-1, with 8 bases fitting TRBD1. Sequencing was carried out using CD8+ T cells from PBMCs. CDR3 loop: CAWSQGARAEAFF. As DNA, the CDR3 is TGTGCCTGGAGCCAGGGGGCCAGGGCTGAAGCTTTCTTT.